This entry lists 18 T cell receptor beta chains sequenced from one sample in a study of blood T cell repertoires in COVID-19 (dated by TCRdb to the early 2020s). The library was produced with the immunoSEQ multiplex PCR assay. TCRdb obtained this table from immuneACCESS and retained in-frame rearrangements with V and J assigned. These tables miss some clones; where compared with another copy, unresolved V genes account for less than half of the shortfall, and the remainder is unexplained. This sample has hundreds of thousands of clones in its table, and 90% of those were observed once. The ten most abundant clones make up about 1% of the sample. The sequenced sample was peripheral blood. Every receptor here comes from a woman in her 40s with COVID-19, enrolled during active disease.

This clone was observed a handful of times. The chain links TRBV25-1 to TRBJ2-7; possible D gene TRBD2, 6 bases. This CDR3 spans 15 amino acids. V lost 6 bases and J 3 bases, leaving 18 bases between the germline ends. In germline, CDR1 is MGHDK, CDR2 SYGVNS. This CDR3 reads CASSVSRGEVYEQYF. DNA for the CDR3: TGTGCCAGCAGCGTCTCTCGCGGGGAGGTCTACGAGCAGTACTTC.

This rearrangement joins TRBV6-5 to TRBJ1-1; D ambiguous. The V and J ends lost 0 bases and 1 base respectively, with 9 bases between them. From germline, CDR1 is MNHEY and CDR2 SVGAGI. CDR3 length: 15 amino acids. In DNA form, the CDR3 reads TGTGCCAGCAGTTACTCGTATTCAGGGAACACTGAAGCTTTCTTT. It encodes CASSYSYSGNTEAFF.

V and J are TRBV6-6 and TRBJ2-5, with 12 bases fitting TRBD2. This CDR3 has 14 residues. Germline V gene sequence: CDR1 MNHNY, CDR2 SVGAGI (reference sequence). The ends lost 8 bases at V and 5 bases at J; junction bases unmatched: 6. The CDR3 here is CASRLAGERETQYF. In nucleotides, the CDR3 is TGTGCCAGCCGACTAGCGGGAGAGAGGGAGACCCAGTACTTC.

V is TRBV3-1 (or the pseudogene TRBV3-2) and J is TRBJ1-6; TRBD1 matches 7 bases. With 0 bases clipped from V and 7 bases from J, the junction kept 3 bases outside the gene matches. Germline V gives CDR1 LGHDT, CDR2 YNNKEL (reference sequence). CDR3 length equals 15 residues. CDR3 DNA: TGTGCCAGCAGCCAAGATGCAGGGGGGAATTCACCCCTCCACTTT. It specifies CASSQDAGGNSPLHF.

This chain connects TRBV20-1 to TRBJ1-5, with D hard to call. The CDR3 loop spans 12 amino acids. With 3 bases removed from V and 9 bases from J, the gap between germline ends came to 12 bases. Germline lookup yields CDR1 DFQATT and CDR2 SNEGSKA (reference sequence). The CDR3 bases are TGCAGTGCTAGTGCGGGAACTGGGCCCCAGCATTTT. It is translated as CSASAGTGPQHF.

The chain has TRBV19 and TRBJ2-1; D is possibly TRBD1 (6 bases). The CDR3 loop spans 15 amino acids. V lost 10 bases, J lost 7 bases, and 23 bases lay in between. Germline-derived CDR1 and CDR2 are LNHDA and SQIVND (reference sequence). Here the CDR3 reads CATHNQGRMANEQFF. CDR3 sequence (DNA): TGTGCCACTCATAACCAGGGGCGGATGGCGAATGAGCAGTTCTTC.

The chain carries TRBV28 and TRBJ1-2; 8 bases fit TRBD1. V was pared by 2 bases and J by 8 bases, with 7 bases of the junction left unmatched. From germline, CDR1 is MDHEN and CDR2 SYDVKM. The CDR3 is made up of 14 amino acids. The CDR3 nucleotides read TGTGCCAGCAGTTTAGCGGACAGGGAGTTCGGCTACACCTTC. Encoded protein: CASSLADREFGYTF.

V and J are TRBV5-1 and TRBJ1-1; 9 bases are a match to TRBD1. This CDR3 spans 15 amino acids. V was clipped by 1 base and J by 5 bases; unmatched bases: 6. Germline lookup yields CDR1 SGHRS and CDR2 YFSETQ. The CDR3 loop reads CASSLLGQGYTEAFF. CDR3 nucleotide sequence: TGCGCCAGCAGCTTGTTGGGACAGGGTTATACTGAAGCTTTCTTT.

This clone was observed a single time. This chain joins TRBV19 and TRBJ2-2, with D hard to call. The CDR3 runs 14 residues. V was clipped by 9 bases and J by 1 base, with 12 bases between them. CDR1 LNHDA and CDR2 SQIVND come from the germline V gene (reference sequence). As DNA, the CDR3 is TGTGCCAGCCAGGAATTTATGAACACCGGGGAGCTGTTTTTT. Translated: CASQEFMNTGELFF.

The CDR3 here is CASSVGGPSVTGELFF. CDR3 nucleotides: TGTGCCAGCAGCGTAGGGGGGCCTAGTGTGACCGGGGAGCTGTTTTTT. The chain combines TRBV9 with TRBJ2-2, with D maybe TRBD1 (6 bases). V was shortened by 0 bases and J by 5 bases, with 14 bases between the two germline ends. The CDR3 covers 16 residues. Germline V lookup: CDR1 SGDLS, CDR2 YYNGEE. Looking up the rest from reference TRBV9 and TRBJ2-2 gives the full variable domain: DSGVTQTPKHLITATGQRVTLRCSPRSGDLSVYWYQQSLDQGLQFLIQYYNGEERAKGNILERFSAQQFPDLHSELNLSSLELGDSALYFCASSVGGPSVTGELFFGEGSRLTVL.

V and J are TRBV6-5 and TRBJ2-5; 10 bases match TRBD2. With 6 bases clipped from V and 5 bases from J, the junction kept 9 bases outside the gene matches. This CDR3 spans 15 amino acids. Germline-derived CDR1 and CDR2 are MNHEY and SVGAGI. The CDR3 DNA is TGTGCCAGCAGCCTCAGCGGGAGGGCCCAGGAGACCCAGTACTTC. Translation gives CASSLSGRAQETQYF.

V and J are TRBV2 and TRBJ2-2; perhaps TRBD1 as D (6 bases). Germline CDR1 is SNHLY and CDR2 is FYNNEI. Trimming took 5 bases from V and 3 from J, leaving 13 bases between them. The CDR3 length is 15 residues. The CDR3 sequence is CASSPQGFDTGELFF. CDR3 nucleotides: TGTGCCAGCAGTCCTCAGGGGTTTGACACCGGGGAGCTGTTTTTT.

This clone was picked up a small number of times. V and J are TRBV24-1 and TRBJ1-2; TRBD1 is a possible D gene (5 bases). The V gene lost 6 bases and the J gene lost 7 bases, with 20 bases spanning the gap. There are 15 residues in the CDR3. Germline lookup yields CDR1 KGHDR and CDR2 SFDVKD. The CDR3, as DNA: TGTGCCACCAGTTCCACCCACCGGGGGGTCGGTGGCTACACCTTC. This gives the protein CATSSTHRGVGGYTF.

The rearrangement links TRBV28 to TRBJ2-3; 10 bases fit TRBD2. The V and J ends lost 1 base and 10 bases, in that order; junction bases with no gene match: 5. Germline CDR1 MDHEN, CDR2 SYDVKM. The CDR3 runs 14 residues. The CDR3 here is CASSLYSSGSAQYF. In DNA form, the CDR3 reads TGTGCCAGCAGTTTATATTCTAGCGGGAGTGCGCAGTATTTT. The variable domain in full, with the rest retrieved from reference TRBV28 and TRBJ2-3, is DVKVTQSSRYLVKRTGEKVFLECVQDMDHENMFWYRQDPGLGLRLIYFSYDVKMKEKGDIPEGYSVSREKKERFSLILESASTNQTSMYLCASSLYSSGSAQYFGPGTRLTVL.

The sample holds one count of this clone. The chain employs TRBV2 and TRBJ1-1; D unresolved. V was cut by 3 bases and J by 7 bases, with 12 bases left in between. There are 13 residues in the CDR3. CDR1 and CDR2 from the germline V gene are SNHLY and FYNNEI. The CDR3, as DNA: TGTGCCAGCAGTGAGCCCAGGTTTGGTGAAGCTTTCTTT. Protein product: CASSEPRFGEAFF.

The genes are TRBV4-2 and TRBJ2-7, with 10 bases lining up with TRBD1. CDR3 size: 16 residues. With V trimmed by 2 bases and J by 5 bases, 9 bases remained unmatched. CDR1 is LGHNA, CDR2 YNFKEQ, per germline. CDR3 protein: CASSQSAGQGSHEQYF. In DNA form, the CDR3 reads TGTGCCAGCAGCCAAAGTGCGGGACAGGGGTCCCACGAGCAGTACTTC.

CDR3 DNA sequence: TGTGCCAGCAGCTTTTCCGAGGGCCAGCCCCAGCATTTT. Protein product: CASSFSEGQPQHF. V and J are TRBV11-2 and TRBJ1-5; D uncertain. CDR3 size: 13 residues. Germline V lookup: CDR1 SGHAT, CDR2 FQNNGV. The V and J ends lost 3 bases and 7 bases respectively, with 10 bases between them.

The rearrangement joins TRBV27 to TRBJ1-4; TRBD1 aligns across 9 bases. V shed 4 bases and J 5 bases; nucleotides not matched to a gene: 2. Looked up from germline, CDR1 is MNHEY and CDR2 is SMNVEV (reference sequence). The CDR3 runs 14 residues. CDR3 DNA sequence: TGTGCCAGCAGTTACAGGGGGCAGAATGAAAAACTGTTTTTT. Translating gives CASSYRGQNEKLFF.